This TCR beta chain was sequenced during a study of T cell repertoires in cytomegalovirus infection. Study as a whole: Shared public TCR beta signatures pointed to both CMV infection and a matching HLA type.

On this clonotype: The antigen is not known.

Study conclusions and caveats: Cumulative public TCR beta family frequency identified CMV carriers with the relevant HLA. The study found HLA-C-restricted CMV-specific TCR beta clonotypes dominating the ex vivo response.

Each CDR3 protein is one row after TCRdb ran MiXCR on the reads. The table has roughly 300,000 distinct CDR3 sequences, around 25% seen once. There are 15 residues in the CDR3. V dropped 0 bases and J dropped 4 bases, with 13 bases sitting between them. Germline V CDR1 and CDR2: SGHRS, YFSETQ. The TCR originated in a human donor in good health (CMV status not recorded). Some clones in this sample may be carry-over from other donors' samples. This chain links TRBV5-1 with TRBJ1-1; maybe TRBD1 (5 bases). Sequenced sample: PBMCs. The CDR3 DNA sequence: TGCGCCAGCAGCTTGGCGCAGGGTAGAGGCACTGAAGCTTTCTTT. This translates into CASSLAQGRGTEAFF.